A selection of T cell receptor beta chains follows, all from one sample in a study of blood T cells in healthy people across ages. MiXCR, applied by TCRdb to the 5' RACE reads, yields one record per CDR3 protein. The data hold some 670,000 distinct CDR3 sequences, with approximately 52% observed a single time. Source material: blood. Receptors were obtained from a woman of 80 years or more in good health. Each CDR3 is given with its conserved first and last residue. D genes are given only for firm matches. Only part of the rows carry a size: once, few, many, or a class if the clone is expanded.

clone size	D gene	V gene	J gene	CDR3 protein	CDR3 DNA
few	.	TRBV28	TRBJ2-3	CASSSPQAGDTQYF	TGTGCCAGCAGTTCCCCCCAAGCGGGAGATACGCAGTATTTT
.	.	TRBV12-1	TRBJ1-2	CASSQDGSEGYTF	TGTGCCAGCAGCCAGGACGGATCAGAAGGCTACACCTTC
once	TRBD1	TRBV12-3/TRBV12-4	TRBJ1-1	CASSLAHRGLSGDTEAFF	TGTGCCAGCAGTCTGGCCCACAGGGGGCTGTCGGGGGACACTGAAGCTTTCTTT
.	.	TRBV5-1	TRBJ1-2	CASSPTPGQKIYGYTF	TGCGCCAGCAGCCCGACCCCGGGACAAAAAATCTATGGCTACACCTTC
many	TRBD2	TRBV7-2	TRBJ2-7	CASSPMGGNLHEQYF	TGTGCCAGCAGTCCCATGGGGGGGAATCTCCACGAGCAGTACTTC
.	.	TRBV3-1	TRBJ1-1	CASSQVEGEAFF	TGTGCCAGCAGCCAAGTGGAGGGCGAAGCTTTCTTT
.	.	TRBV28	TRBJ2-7	CASTPGGVHEQYF	TGTGCCAGCACCCCTGGGGGTGTCCACGAGCAGTACTTC
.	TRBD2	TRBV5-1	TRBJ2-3	CASSSGTNGALTQYF	TGCGCCAGCTCTTCCGGGACTAACGGGGCCCTTACGCAGTATTTT
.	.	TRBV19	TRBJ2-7	CASSPFLSYEQYF	TGTGCCAGTAGTCCTTTTCTTTCCTACGAGCAGTACTTC
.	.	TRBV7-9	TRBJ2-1	CASSLAGGSNSYNEQFF	TGTGCCAGCAGCTTAGCGGGGGGCAGCAACTCCTACAATGAGCAGTTCTTC
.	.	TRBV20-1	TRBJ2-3	CSAKVFRGWDTQYF	TGCAGTGCTAAAGTCTTTAGGGGGTGGGATACGCAGTATTTT
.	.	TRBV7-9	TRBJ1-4	CASSLLGTSEKLFF	TGTGCCAGCAGCTTGCTTGGGACTAGTGAAAAACTGTTTTTT
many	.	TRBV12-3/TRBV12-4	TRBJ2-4	CASSFSGVKNIQYF	TGTGCCAGCAGTTTCTCGGGGGTCAAAAACATTCAGTACTTC
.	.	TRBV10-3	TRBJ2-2	CAITISESTGELFF	TGTGCCATCACTATTAGTGAAAGCACCGGGGAGCTGTTTTTT
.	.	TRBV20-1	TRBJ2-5	CSANRDSFTIETQYF	TGCAGTGCCAATAGGGACTCCTTTACGATCGAGACCCAGTACTTC
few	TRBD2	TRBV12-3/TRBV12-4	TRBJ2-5	CASSLGGRAKTQYF	TGTGCCAGCAGTTTAGGGGGGAGGGCGAAGACCCAGTACTTC
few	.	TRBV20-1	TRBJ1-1	CSASERTTEAFF	TGCAGTGCTTCCGAACGGACCACTGAAGCTTTCTTT
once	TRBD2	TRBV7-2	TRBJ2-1	CASSLDMTSGRQYNEQFF	TGTGCCAGCAGCTTAGATATGACTAGCGGGAGGCAGTACAATGAGCAGTTCTTC
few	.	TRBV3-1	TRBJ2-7	CASSQGRDPTNEQYF	TGTGCCAGCAGCCAAGGCCGGGACCCTACCAATGAGCAGTACTTC
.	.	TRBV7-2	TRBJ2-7	CASSLRQDEQYF	TGTGCCAGCAGCCTCCGACAGGACGAGCAGTACTTC
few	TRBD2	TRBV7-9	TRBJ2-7	CAGSYGLAQTYEQYF	TGTGCCGGCAGCTACGGACTAGCGCAAACCTACGAGCAGTACTTC
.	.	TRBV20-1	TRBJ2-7	CSARAAGYGYEQYF	TGCAGTGCTAGAGCCGCAGGGTATGGGTACGAGCAGTACTTC
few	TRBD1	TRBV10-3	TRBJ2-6	CATWDPETGEVSGANVLTF	TGTGCCACATGGGACCCCGAGACAGGGGAGGTATCTGGGGCCAACGTCCTGACTTTC
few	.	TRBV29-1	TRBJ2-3	CSVHLGSDTQYF	TGCAGCGTTCACTTGGGTTCAGATACGCAGTATTTT
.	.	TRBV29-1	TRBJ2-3	CSLLQGSTDTQYF	TGCAGCCTGCTGCAGGGAAGCACAGATACGCAGTATTTT
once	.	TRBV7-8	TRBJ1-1	CASSFFGVQRAFF	TGTGCCAGCAGCTTTTTCGGGGTACAGCGAGCTTTCTTT
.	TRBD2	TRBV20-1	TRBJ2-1	CSARSGLAGGGYNEQFF	TGCAGTGCTAGATCGGGACTAGCGGGGGGTGGCTACAATGAGCAGTTCTTC
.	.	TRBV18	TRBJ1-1	CASSPLGQRSGATEAFF	TGTGCCAGCTCACCACTGGGCCAGAGGTCAGGGGCAACTGAAGCTTTCTTT
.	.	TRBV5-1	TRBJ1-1	CASSSRGLNTEAFF	TGCGCCAGCAGCTCCCGGGGGTTGAACACTGAAGCTTTCTTT
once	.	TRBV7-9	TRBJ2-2	CASSLPGGATGELFF	TGTGCCAGCAGCTTGCCCGGGGGAGCCACCGGGGAGCTGTTTTTT
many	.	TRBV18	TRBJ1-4	CASSPGGSANEKLFF	TGTGCCAGCTCCCCGGGAGGCAGCGCTAATGAAAAACTGTTTTTT
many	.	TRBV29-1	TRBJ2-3	CSGSEGTDTQYF	TGCAGCGGCTCTGAAGGCACAGATACGCAGTATTTT
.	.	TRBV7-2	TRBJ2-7	CASSLVRVSSGQSYNEQYF	TGTGCCAGCAGCTTAGTAAGGGTCAGCTCCGGACAGTCTTACAATGAGCAGTACTTC
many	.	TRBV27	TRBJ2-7	CASSLSEGSYEQYF	TGTGCCAGCAGTTTATCAGAGGGGTCCTACGAGCAGTACTTC
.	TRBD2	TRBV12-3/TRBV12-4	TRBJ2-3	CASSATSGGIYGQYF	TGTGCCAGCAGTGCGACTAGCGGGGGGATCTACGGGCAGTATTTT
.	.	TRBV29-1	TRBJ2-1	CSLRENEQFF	TGCAGCCTCCGGGAAAATGAGCAGTTCTTC
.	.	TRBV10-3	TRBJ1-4	CAIRPGQDIGATNEKLFF	TGTGCCATCAGACCGGGACAAGACATTGGGGCAACTAATGAAAAACTGTTTTTT
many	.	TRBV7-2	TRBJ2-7	CASSLLGYEQYF	TGTGCCAGCAGTCTGCTTGGGTACGAGCAGTACTTC
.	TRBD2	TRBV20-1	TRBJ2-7	CSVGSGITYEQYF	TGCAGTGTCGGCAGCGGGATAACCTACGAGCAGTACTTC